This TCR beta chain was profiled in a study of shared clonotypes between healthy human individuals (dated by TCRdb to the early 2020s). Looking at the study overall: A couple of women and a few men aged 18 to 49 years were included in the cohort. Different laboratories and diverse techniques were used to prepare libraries and sequence TCR repertoires, to increase sequencing depth and limit assay-specific biases. For each donor, three plates each were used for CD4 naive and CD4 memory, two plates were used for CD8 naive, and one plate was used for CD8 memory. Between about 0.94 and 10 billion PBMCs per donor were obtained by leukapheresis. Blood TCR repertoires of roughly five healthy adults were deeply sequenced to estimate repertoire size and the extent of clonotype sharing between individuals.

The paper as a whole reports these results and caveats: Estimated clonotype richness was generally larger for naive than for memory subsets. Because the study included a small number of donors, the genetic and exposure-history diversity represented was limited. Sampling was limited to blood, and TCR repertoires in tissue likely differ from TCR repertoires in blood. Around 5.4% of naive CD4, 3% to 4% of naive CD8, roughly 2.5% of memory CD4, and about 0.4% of memory CD8 clonotypes were shared across several donors. Rarefaction of sorted-subset datasets indicated incomplete sequencing despite the large sequencing depth. Pairwise subsampling led to the expectation that sequencing depth would affect the degree of clonotype sharing among donors. Clonotypes shared by all four sorted-subset donors showed higher generation probabilities than non-shared clonotypes.

Using the deep immunoSEQ assay, TCR CDR3 regions were amplified from genomic DNA by multiplex PCR. Genomic DNA extracted from each cell subset was distributed evenly over all wells of several immunoSEQ 96-well plates, and each plate served as one replicate. For sorted subsets, roughly 200 ng of genomic DNA, equivalent to around 31,000 T cell genomes, went into each replicate PCR. The purified libraries were quantified using a Qubit 3.0 fluorometer, sized with a Bioanalyzer 2100, and then quantified again using the KAPA Library Quantification kit. A separate single-read 150-cycle Illumina NextSeq 550 flow cell was used to sequence each immunoSEQ 96-well plate. The paper's data handling went like this. Because the immunoSEQ output included only junctional sequences and no quality scores, the filtering could not be the same as the filtering used for full-length reads. To assign V/J genes and CDR3, sequences were annotated using PyIR, a Python wrapper for IgBLAST v1.9, with IMGT germline references. Reads were filtered out if the reads had weak V/J assignments (E-value above 1e-6), no CDR3, stop codons, out-of-frame junctions, or ambiguous translated residues. V3J clonotypes were defined as sequences sharing the same inferred V gene, J gene, and CDR3 amino acid sequence. Percentage overlap between repertoires was calculated by dividing the number of shared unique clonotypes by the size of the smaller repertoire. Three approaches were used to assess repertoire richness: RTK rarefaction, the Chao1 estimator, and Recon v2.1 estimates of unobserved clonotypes. Generation probabilities were computed with OLGA for all TCRbeta clonotypes obtained by the gDNA method from four donors. The table comes from immuneACCESS by way of TCRdb, which keeps in-frame sequences with V and J called. Part of the clones is missing from these tables; in studies checked, under half for an unresolved V gene and the rest for unknown reasons. V and J calls and clone size are copied from that table; D and trimming were computed from the DNA. The sample contains about 1 million clones, more than 65% of them found a single time. About 1.5% of the sample is taken by the ten largest.

The donors were healthy, HIV-negative adults with no recently reported acute infections or vaccinations. Every donor was a Caucasian adult living in Nashville, Tennessee, USA. Magnetic negative selection was used to enrich CD4+ T cells, after which naive cells were positively selected on CD45RA and the negative fraction became the memory subset. After blood collection by leukapheresis, PBMCs were isolated using Ficoll-Histopaque density gradient centrifugation and then cryopreserved in the vapor phase of liquid nitrogen. Purity and quantity of every magnetically sorted T cell population were checked by analytical flow cytometry. From each sorted fraction, genomic DNA was isolated and quantified by UV absorbance on a Nanodrop 2000c. As regards this clone: Its target antigen remains unknown. No clone much larger than this one lies a single base away; base qualities are absent.

Clipping removes 8 bases from V and 5 bases from J, with 4 as the unmatched junction base count. Counted from cysteine to phenylalanine, this CDR3 has 11 amino acids. The only DNA kept is the CDR3, 33 bases in frame from the first base. CDR1 and CDR2, looked up from the germline V gene (reference sequence), are GTSNPN and SVGIG. The rearranged chain carries TRBV30 and TRBJ2-5; the junction holds 8 bases that match TRBD2. This TCR was recovered from a man between 18 and 29 years old in good health. The sequenced sample consisted of memory CD4+ T cells sorted from blood. In the paper's terms, the cell subset or site label means: CD45RA-negative fraction. DNA sequence: TGTGCCAGACGGGGGGGGGAGACCCAGTACTTC. Protein translation: CARRGGETQYF.